This is a list of T cell receptor beta chains from one sample in a study of response to subunit inactivated influenza vaccine. A single record per CDR3 protein comes from TCRdb applying MiXCR to the RT-PCR reads. The sample has about 160,000 distinct CDR3 sequences; 11% are singletons. The sequences come from non-naive T cells sorted from PBMCs, collected 35 to 45 days after vaccination. The source is a man in his forties or fifties who received an inactivated influenza vaccine. The CDR3 runs from the conserved cysteine through the conserved F or W. The D gene is left open where the match is weak. Clone size is stated in some rows and not others, as once, few, many or a class when expanded.

d_call: .; j_call: TRBJ1-5; clone_size: .; v_call: TRBV27; cdr3_nt: TGTGCCAGCAGTTCCAAGTCTGGGGCAGGGAGGAATCAGCCCCAGCATTTT; cdr3_aa: CASSSKSGAGRNQPQHF
d_call: .; j_call: TRBJ2-4; clone_size: many; v_call: TRBV12-3/TRBV12-4; cdr3_nt: TGTGCCAGCAGTTTTCTGGGCTCACCCCAGGACATTCAGTACTTC; cdr3_aa: CASSFLGSPQDIQYF
d_call: TRBD1; j_call: TRBJ1-5; clone_size: .; v_call: TRBV6-2/TRBV6-3; cdr3_nt: TGTGCCAGCAGTAAGGGACAGGGGGCGAGTCAGCCCCAGCATTTT; cdr3_aa: CASSKGQGASQPQHF
d_call: .; j_call: TRBJ2-1; clone_size: .; v_call: TRBV20-1; cdr3_nt: TGCAGTGCTAGAGATCTAGGGTTCTCGGGGCCCTACAATGAGCAGTTCTTC; cdr3_aa: CSARDLGFSGPYNEQFF
d_call: .; j_call: TRBJ2-3; clone_size: few; v_call: TRBV20-1; cdr3_nt: TGCAGTGCTAGAACCCAAGCAGGGCCAGATACGCAGTATTTT; cdr3_aa: CSARTQAGPDTQYF
d_call: .; j_call: TRBJ2-6; clone_size: many; v_call: TRBV25-1; cdr3_nt: TGTGCCAGCAGTGGTGGTTCTGGGGCCAACGTCCTGACTTTC; cdr3_aa: CASSGGSGANVLTF
d_call: .; j_call: TRBJ2-5; clone_size: .; v_call: TRBV4-1; cdr3_nt: TGCGCCAGCAGCCAATCCCCAGGAAGGGAGACCCAGTACTTC; cdr3_aa: CASSQSPGRETQYF
d_call: .; j_call: TRBJ2-2; clone_size: many; v_call: TRBV27; cdr3_nt: TGTGCCAGCAGTTTATTCTCCGCTTTCGTCGCGGGGTCCGGGGAGCTGTTTTTT; cdr3_aa: CASSLFSAFVAGSGELFF
d_call: TRBD1; j_call: TRBJ1-1; clone_size: .; v_call: TRBV18; cdr3_nt: TGTGCCAGCTCACCCGGACAGGGCCAAGCTTTCTTT; cdr3_aa: CASSPGQGQAFF
d_call: TRBD2; j_call: TRBJ2-3; clone_size: .; v_call: TRBV10-2; cdr3_nt: TGCGCCAGCAGTGAGGCGGGACTAGCGGGGTTTTTTAGCACAGATACGCAGTATTTT; cdr3_aa: CASSEAGLAGFFSTDTQYF
d_call: TRBD2; j_call: TRBJ2-1; clone_size: many; v_call: TRBV29-1; cdr3_nt: TGCAGCGTATCGACTAGCGGGCATGAGCAGTTCTTC; cdr3_aa: CSVSTSGHEQFF
d_call: .; j_call: TRBJ2-7; clone_size: few; v_call: TRBV29-1; cdr3_nt: TGCAGCGTTAATACCTTATCCTACGAGCAGTACTTC; cdr3_aa: CSVNTLSYEQYF
d_call: .; j_call: TRBJ1-1; clone_size: few; v_call: TRBV24-1; cdr3_nt: TGTGCCACCAGTCGGGCGGGGGCTGGTGAAGCTTTCTTT; cdr3_aa: CATSRAGAGEAFF
d_call: TRBD2; j_call: TRBJ2-1; clone_size: few; v_call: TRBV29-1; cdr3_nt: TGCAGCGTGGACCTAGCGGGAAGACTTAATGAGCAGTTCTTC; cdr3_aa: CSVDLAGRLNEQFF
d_call: TRBD1; j_call: TRBJ1-6; clone_size: many; v_call: TRBV20-1; cdr3_nt: TGCAGTGCCCAGCACAGGGGGTATAATTCACCCCTCCACTTT; cdr3_aa: CSAQHRGYNSPLHF
d_call: .; j_call: TRBJ2-5; clone_size: .; v_call: TRBV7-2; cdr3_nt: TGTGCCAGCAGCGTCCGAGGTTACGGGGACCAAGAGACCCAGTACTTC; cdr3_aa: CASSVRGYGDQETQYF
d_call: .; j_call: TRBJ1-1; clone_size: few; v_call: TRBV28; cdr3_nt: TGTGCCAGCACTCATCGACAGCCTAGAAACACTGAAGCTTTCTTT; cdr3_aa: CASTHRQPRNTEAFF
d_call: TRBD1; j_call: TRBJ2-7; clone_size: few; v_call: TRBV7-2; cdr3_nt: TGTGCCAGCAGCTTAGGTCGTCGGACAGGGTCCTACGAGCAGTACTTC; cdr3_aa: CASSLGRRTGSYEQYF
d_call: TRBD1; j_call: TRBJ2-7; clone_size: .; v_call: TRBV9; cdr3_nt: TGTGCCAGCAGCGTTGACAGGGGTGCCTACGAGCAGTACTTC; cdr3_aa: CASSVDRGAYEQYF
d_call: .; j_call: TRBJ2-3; clone_size: few; v_call: TRBV20-1; cdr3_nt: TGCAGTGCTAGCGATCGGGGGGCCCCAGATACGCAGTATTTT; cdr3_aa: CSASDRGAPDTQYF
d_call: TRBD2; j_call: TRBJ2-5; clone_size: few; v_call: TRBV5-6; cdr3_nt: TGTGCCAGCAGCTTGAGACTAGCGACCCGCGCTCTTTGGACCCAGTACTTC; cdr3_aa: CASSLRLATRALWTQYF
d_call: .; j_call: TRBJ2-5; clone_size: many; v_call: TRBV5-1; cdr3_nt: TGCGCCAGCAGCTTGGAAGGGCTTGGAGAGACCCAGTACTTC; cdr3_aa: CASSLEGLGETQYF
d_call: TRBD2; j_call: TRBJ2-7; clone_size: .; v_call: TRBV12-3/TRBV12-4; cdr3_nt: TGTGCCAGCAGTTTTCGGTCAGGGACTAGCGGTACCTACGAGCAGTACTTC; cdr3_aa: CASSFRSGTSGTYEQYF
d_call: .; j_call: TRBJ2-1; clone_size: .; v_call: TRBV20-1; cdr3_nt: TGCAGTGCCGTGGTTACCGTCCTGGAGCAGTTCTTC; cdr3_aa: CSAVVTVLEQFF
d_call: .; j_call: TRBJ2-3; clone_size: .; v_call: TRBV15; cdr3_nt: TGTGCCACCAGCAGTCAGGGGCCCTATAGCACAGATACGCAGTATTTT; cdr3_aa: CATSSQGPYSTDTQYF
d_call: TRBD1; j_call: TRBJ1-4; clone_size: few; v_call: TRBV7-8; cdr3_nt: TGTGCCAGCAGCAAAGGGACAGGGGTTAATGAAAAACTGTTTTTT; cdr3_aa: CASSKGTGVNEKLFF
d_call: .; j_call: TRBJ2-7; clone_size: few; v_call: TRBV5-1; cdr3_nt: TGCGCCAGCAGCTCAACACAACCGGGCGACCCCGAGCAGTACTTC; cdr3_aa: CASSSTQPGDPEQYF
d_call: .; j_call: TRBJ2-3; clone_size: many; v_call: TRBV6-5; cdr3_nt: TGTGCCAGCAGTTATGCAGGGTCGGCAGATACGCAGTATTTT; cdr3_aa: CASSYAGSADTQYF
d_call: .; j_call: TRBJ1-4; clone_size: many; v_call: TRBV7-8; cdr3_nt: TGTGCCAGCAGCTTAGCGTCAGGAGCAACTAATGAAAAACTGTTTTTT; cdr3_aa: CASSLASGATNEKLFF
d_call: .; j_call: TRBJ1-1; clone_size: .; v_call: TRBV6-2/TRBV6-3; cdr3_nt: TGTGCCAGCAGACGGACAGTAACCGAAGCTTTCTTT; cdr3_aa: CASRRTVTEAFF
d_call: TRBD1; j_call: TRBJ2-5; clone_size: few; v_call: TRBV10-3; cdr3_nt: TGTGCCATCAGTGACGTAGACAGGGGGTTACGAGAGACCCAGTACTTC; cdr3_aa: CAISDVDRGLRETQYF
d_call: .; j_call: TRBJ2-2; clone_size: .; v_call: TRBV14; cdr3_nt: TGTGCCAGCAGCCAACTCCGGACGGAGAACACCGGGGAGCTGTTTTTT; cdr3_aa: CASSQLRTENTGELFF
d_call: TRBD2; j_call: TRBJ2-3; clone_size: many; v_call: TRBV5-1; cdr3_nt: TGCGCCAGCAGCTTGTCAGCAAAGGCGGGAGTTGGCACAGATACGCAGTATTTT; cdr3_aa: CASSLSAKAGVGTDTQYF